These 25 T cell receptor beta chains originate from one sample sequenced in a study of shared clonotypes between healthy human individuals. Sequencing was performed with immunoSEQ multiplex PCR; in TCRdb, only in-frame clones are kept and a portion is missing. Among 550,000 to 850,000 clones listed, 74% were seen once. Sequencing was done on a sample of memory CD4+ T cells sorted from blood. Subset indicated: CD45RA-negative fraction. The origin of the receptors is a woman in her twenties or thirties in good health.

The chain combines TRBV30 with TRBJ2-5; 9 bases match TRBD1. The DNA matches TRBJ2-7 better at its end, which makes the J call doubtful. Germline V gene data show CDR1 as GTSNPN and CDR2 as SVGIG (reference sequence). The CDR3 contains 14 residues. DNA of the CDR3: TGTGCCTGGACGCGACAGGGGGTTACCTACGAGCAGTACTTC. Translated: CAWTRQGVTYEQYF.

This clone was seen more than once but under ten times. The genes are TRBV5-1 and TRBJ2-1; D gene unclear. There are 14 residues in the CDR3. The germline V gene encodes CDR1 SGHRS and CDR2 YFSETQ. V lost 6 bases and J 0 bases, leaving 10 bases between the germline ends. CDR3 sequence (DNA): TGCGCCAGCAAGCGCGGTAGCTCCTACAATGAGCAGTTCTTC. Its translation: CASKRGSSYNEQFF.

This chain joins TRBV19 and TRBJ1-5; D is uncertain. Germline V gene data show CDR1 as LNHDA and CDR2 as SQIVND (reference sequence). CDR3 length equals 16 residues. The germline V and J ends were trimmed by 1 base and 1 base, with 11 bases remaining between them. The CDR3 reads CASSIVPGGSNQPQHF. The CDR3 coding sequence is TGTGCCAGTAGTATAGTTCCGGGTGGGAGCAATCAGCCCCAGCATTTT.

The V gene is TRBV29-1, the J gene TRBJ2-2, with 11 nucleotides matching TRBD2. CDR1 is SQVTM, CDR2 ANQGSEA, per germline. Trimming removed 7 bases from V and 5 bases from J; junction bases left unmatched: 6. CDR3 length: 14 residues. This chain's CDR3 is CSASGTSGTGELFF. The CDR3 nucleotides are TGCAGCGCATCGGGGACTAGCGGTACCGGGGAGCTGTTTTTT.

The chain links TRBV4-1 to TRBJ2-1; TRBD2 is a possible D gene (5 bases). The CDR3 extends over 16 amino acids. Trimming left V 4 bases short and J 5 bases short, with 18 bases between. Per the germline V gene, CDR1 is MGHRA and CDR2 is YSYEKL. The CDR3 DNA sequence: TGCGCCAGCAGCCCTCAAACTAGGCAATCCCACAATGAGCAGTTCTTC. It encodes CASSPQTRQSHNEQFF.

The chain uses TRBV19 and TRBJ2-7; TRBD2 is a possible D gene (6 bases). Germline CDR1 LNHDA, CDR2 SQIVND (reference sequence). CDR3 length equals 14 residues. Trimming removed 3 bases from V and 6 bases from J, with 15 bases in between. CDR3 sequence: CASSIGGSVSEQYF. CDR3 nucleotide sequence: TGTGCCAGTAGTATCGGAGGGTCTGTGTCCGAGCAGTACTTC. Looking up the rest from reference TRBV19 and TRBJ2-7 gives the full variable domain: DGGITQSPKYLFRKEGQNVTLSCEQNLNHDAMYWYRQDPGQGLRLIYYSQIVNDFQKGDIAEGYSVSREKKESFPLTVTSAQKNPTAFYLCASSIGGSVSEQYFGPGTRLTVT.

Turning to this clone: Other DNA sequences in this specimen translate into the identical CDR3. V and J are TRBV28 and TRBJ2-1; possibly TRBD1 for D (6 bases). Trimming removed 5 bases at V and 1 base at J, with 12 bases between. The CDR3 has 15 amino acids. Germline lookup yields CDR1 MDHEN and CDR2 SYDVKM. The CDR3 DNA reads TGTGCCAGCAGTCCCACAGGGTCATCCTACAATGAGCAGTTCTTC. Its translation is CASSPTGSSYNEQFF.

The chain links TRBV4-1 to TRBJ2-2, with D unclear. The ends were cut back, 0 bases at V and 0 bases at J, with 11 bases in the middle. The CDR3 is 17 residues long. Germline loops: CDR1 MGHRA, CDR2 YSYEKL. The CDR3 reads CASSQERWRANTGELFF. The CDR3 region has the DNA TGCGCCAGCAGCCAAGAGAGGTGGCGAGCGAACACCGGGGAGCTGTTTTTT.

The rearrangement joins TRBV28 to TRBJ2-2; 7 bases align to TRBD2. Germline V lookup: CDR1 MDHEN, CDR2 SYDVKM. After removal of 8 bases from V and 6 bases from J, the junction contained 12 bases not matched to a gene. The CDR3 extends over 15 amino acids. The CDR3 DNA is TGTGCCAGCCTGGCTAGTCAGGGAGGGCCCGGGGAGCTGTTTTTT. Its translation is CASLASQGGPGELFF. The full variable domain, rest sourced from reference TRBV28 and TRBJ2-2, is DVKVTQSSRYLVKRTGEKVFLECVQDMDHENMFWYRQDPGLGLRLIYFSYDVKMKEKGDIPEGYSVSREKKERFSLILESASTNQTSMYLCASLASQGGPGELFFGEGSRLTVL.

The rearrangement links TRBV7-9 to TRBJ1-4; possible D gene TRBD1, 6 bases. The V end lost 1 base, the J end lost 3 bases, and 12 bases lay between the germline ends. The CDR3 runs 16 residues. CDR1 is SEHNR, CDR2 FQNEAQ, per germline (reference sequence). The CDR3 DNA reads as TGTGCCAGCAGCTTAGATGGGGGGCTGGCTAATGAAAAACTGTTTTTT. It translates to CASSLDGGLANEKLFF.

The chain uses TRBV18 and TRBJ2-7; possible D gene TRBD2, 6 bases. The germline CDR1 and CDR2 sequences are KGHSH and LQKENI. The CDR3 is made up of 13 amino acids. V was pared by 1 base and J by 7 bases, with 11 bases between. The chain's CDR3 is CASSPLREGEQYF. The CDR3 DNA reads as TGTGCCAGCTCACCACTGCGGGAAGGAGAGCAGTACTTC.

The rearrangement uses TRBV27 and TRBJ2-4, with TRBD1 identical over 11 bases. This CDR3 comprises 19 residues. The V segment lost 3 bases and the J segment 0 bases; nucleotides outside the gene matches: 10. Germline loops: CDR1 MNHEY, CDR2 SMNVEV (reference sequence). CDR3 nucleotide sequence: TGTGCCAGCAGTTTTAAGGGGATGGACAGGGGGCTAGCCAAAAACATTCAGTACTTC. Amino acid sequence: CASSFKGMDRGLAKNIQYF.

The gene calls are TRBV4-2 and TRBJ2-3; tentatively, D is TRBD1 (5 bases). The CDR3 has 14 residues. Germline CDR1 reads LGHNA; CDR2 reads YNFKEQ. Trimming took off 0 bases at V and 4 bases at J, with 8 bases between the two ends. The CDR3 DNA follows: TGTGCCAGCAGCCAAGATCCCAGGGCAGATACGCAGTATTTT. Protein: CASSQDPRADTQYF.

V and J are TRBV6-6 and TRBJ2-7, with TRBD2 matching over 12 bases. The CDR3 covers 15 residues. Germline values: CDR1 MNHNY, CDR2 SVGAGI (reference sequence). V was pared by 3 bases and J by 4 bases, with 4 bases of the junction left unmatched. The CDR3, as DNA: TGTGCCAGCAGTTATCGACTAGCGGGAGTATACGAGCAGTACTTC. It encodes CASSYRLAGVYEQYF.

The chain uses TRBV12-5 and TRBJ2-3; D unclear. This CDR3 is 14 amino acids long. Germline CDR1 reads LGHNT; CDR2 reads FRNRAP. Between the trimmed V and J ends, which lost 3 bases and 8 bases, there was a span of 15 bases. In nucleotides, the CDR3 is TGTGCTAGTGGTTTTAGCCCCCCCGTTGGTACGCAGTATTTT. It encodes CASGFSPPVGTQYF.

The V call is TRBV6-1, the J call TRBJ2-3, with unresolved D. Germline assignment: CDR1 MNHNS and CDR2 SASEGT. The V gene lost 6 bases and the J gene lost 10 bases, with 20 bases spanning the gap. The CDR3 loop spans 14 amino acids. The CDR3 reads CASSPNPGGMAQYF. CDR3 sequence (DNA): TGTGCCAGCAGCCCAAACCCGGGCGGTATGGCGCAGTATTTT.

The J gene is TRBJ2-3, the V gene TRBV27; D is possibly TRBD1 (5 bases). Germline values: CDR1 MNHEY, CDR2 SMNVEV (reference sequence). There are 13 residues in the CDR3. Between the trimmed V and J ends, which lost 2 bases and 2 bases, there was a span of 5 bases. This CDR3 reads CASSLGATDTQYF. CDR3 sequence (DNA): TGTGCCAGCAGTTTAGGGGCCACAGATACGCAGTATTTT.

V gene TRBV18 combines with J gene TRBJ1-1; TRBD1 might be the D (5 bases). There are 16 residues in the CDR3. CDR1 KGHSH and CDR2 LQKENI come from the germline V gene. V gave up 3 bases and J gave up 1 base, with 15 bases separating them. CDR3: CASSPGWGRSNTEAFF. CDR3 DNA: TGTGCCAGCTCACCGGGGTGGGGACGTTCGAACACTGAAGCTTTCTTT.

This chain joins TRBV18 and TRBJ1-1; D call uncertain. Germline lookup yields CDR1 KGHSH and CDR2 LQKENI. The ends were cut back, 0 bases at V and 5 bases at J, with 7 bases in the middle. This CDR3 has 13 amino acids. The CDR3 nucleotides read TGTGCCAGCTCACCACCAGGCGAAACTGAAGCTTTCTTT. It translates to CASSPPGETEAFF.

V usage is TRBV28 and J usage is TRBJ2-6; 7 nucleotides match TRBD2. V gave up 3 bases and J gave up 0 bases; unmatched junction bases: 8. The CDR3 is made up of 18 amino acids. The germline V gene encodes CDR1 MDHEN and CDR2 SYDVKM. CDR3 sequence reads: CASSLGDYFYSGANVLTF. CDR3 coding DNA: TGTGCCAGCAGTTTGGGGGACTATTTCTACTCTGGGGCCAACGTCCTGACTTTC.

This sequence joins TRBV2 and TRBJ2-1, with 12 bases identical to TRBD1. Germline lookup yields CDR1 SNHLY and CDR2 FYNNEI. The V and J ends lost 6 bases and 8 bases, in that order; junction bases with no gene match: 14. The CDR3 length is 17 residues. The CDR3 sequence: CASRVSFGTGGFHEQFF. CDR3 DNA: TGTGCCAGCAGAGTTTCTTTCGGGACAGGGGGCTTTCATGAGCAGTTCTTC.

This chain uses TRBV7-6 with TRBJ2-1; D may be TRBD2 (5 bases). Germline V gene sequence: CDR1 SGHVS, CDR2 FNYEAQ. The V end was cut by 6 bases, the J end by 0 bases, with 15 bases between. The CDR3 totals 16 residues. CDR3 amino acids: CASSPITGSSYNEQFF. The CDR3 DNA reads as TGTGCCAGCAGTCCGATCACGGGGAGCTCCTACAATGAGCAGTTCTTC.

This clone was picked up one time. The chain uses TRBV28 and TRBJ1-2, with D maybe TRBD1 (5 bases). Trimming removed 5 bases from V and 4 bases from J, with 11 bases in between. This CDR3 is built from 13 residues. Germline V lookup: CDR1 MDHEN, CDR2 SYDVKM. CDR3 nucleotide sequence: TGTGCCAGCAGTCAGGGACTGAGCTATGGCTACACCTTC. Residues: CASSQGLSYGYTF.

The chain couples TRBV27 to TRBJ1-2; D is possibly TRBD1 (5 bases). The CDR3 is 14 amino acids. The germline V gene encodes CDR1 MNHEY and CDR2 SMNVEV (reference sequence). Trimming stripped 4 bases from V and 8 bases from J, with 17 bases between. The CDR3 sequence: CASSSDRAVGGYTF. The CDR3 region has the DNA TGTGCCAGCAGTTCCGACAGAGCTGTGGGCGGCTACACCTTC.

This chain links TRBV29-1 with TRBJ1-1; no reliable D call. The germline V gene encodes CDR1 SQVTM and CDR2 ANQGSEA. The V and J ends lost 4 bases and 1 base respectively, with 7 bases between them. This CDR3 contains 12 residues. DNA of the CDR3: TGCAGCGTTGTTCCACGGAACACTGAAGCTTTCTTT. Protein sequence: CSVVPRNTEAFF. The entire variable domain, with the rest obtained from reference TRBV29-1 and TRBJ1-1, is as follows: SAVISQKPSRDICQRGTSLTIQCQVDSQVTMMFWYRQQPGQSLTLIATANQGSEATYESGFVIDKFPISRPNLTFSTLTVSNMSPEDSSIYLCSVVPRNTEAFFGQGTRLTVV.